The 24 T cell receptor beta chains listed next were all sequenced from one sample in a study of cytomegalovirus exposure and HLA in healthy donors. PCR was performed using 60 Vbeta and 13 Jbeta primers. Profiled with immunoSEQ multiplex PCR; TCRdb holds only in-frame clones, not every one. In the table there are 150,000 to 200,000 clones, around four fifths of which are singletons. The sequencing input was PBMCs. These receptors originate from a woman aged 50 to 60 in good health and CMV-seropositive.

This chain joins TRBV30 and TRBJ1-3; 7 bases match TRBD1. Germline-derived CDR1 and CDR2 are GTSNPN and SVGIG (reference sequence). J lost 2 bases, V lost 4 bases, and 5 bases had no gene match. The CDR3 contains 14 residues. The CDR3 protein is CAWNRQGTGNTIYF. As DNA, the CDR3 is TGTGCCTGGAATCGACAGGGAACTGGAAACACCATATATTTT.

This clone was recorded only once. J is TRBJ1-2 and V is TRBV6-1, with 9 bases identical to TRBD1. This CDR3 is built from 14 residues. Per germline, CDR1 MNHNS and CDR2 SASEGT. Losses at the gene ends were 10 bases for V and 8 bases for J; bases not matched to a gene: 14. The CDR3: CATPGEGQGSGYTF. DNA for the CDR3: TGTGCCACCCCAGGAGAGGGACAGGGCTCCGGCTACACCTTC.

This clone was counted once. The chain combines TRBV5-1 with TRBJ1-1; no definite D call. CDR1 and CDR2 (germline): SGHRS, YFSETQ. The V gene lost 0 bases and the J gene lost 3 bases, with 9 bases spanning the gap. CDR3 length: 14 amino acids. The CDR3 sequence is CASSLATEYTEAFF. CDR3 sequence (DNA): TGCGCCAGCAGCTTGGCTACAGAGTACACTGAAGCTTTCTTT.

V and J are TRBV5-1 and TRBJ2-3; 13 positions match TRBD2. Losses at the gene ends were 4 bases for V and 6 bases for J; bases not matched to a gene: 8. The CDR3 length is 16 residues. The germline gives CDR1 SGHRS, CDR2 YFSETQ. The CDR3 spells CASSPGLAGVRDTQYF. The CDR3 DNA follows: TGCGCCAGCAGCCCTGGACTAGCGGGGGTTAGGGATACGCAGTATTTT. The variable domain in full, with the rest retrieved from reference TRBV5-1 and TRBJ2-3, is KAGVTQTPRYLIKTRGQQVTLSCSPISGHRSVSWYQQTPGQGLQFLFEYFSETQRNKGNFPGRFSGRQFSNSRSEMNVSTLELGDSALYLCASSPGLAGVRDTQYFGPGTRLTVL.

This clone was recorded only once. V is TRBV19 and J is TRBJ2-7, with 8 bases fitting TRBD1. V shed 8 bases, J shed 6 bases, and the junction held 12 bases outside the gene matches. The CDR3 runs to 14 residues. Germline CDR1 reads LNHDA; CDR2 reads SQIVND (reference sequence). The CDR3 is CASRTGTGFGEQYF. CDR3 sequence (DNA): TGTGCCAGTCGGACCGGGACAGGTTTCGGCGAGCAGTACTTC.

The chain employs TRBV19 and TRBJ1-4; no firm D call. The CDR3 runs 12 residues. Trimming took off 10 bases at V and 4 bases at J, with 10 bases between the two ends. The germline V gene has CDR1 LNHDA and CDR2 SQIVND (reference sequence). As DNA, the CDR3 is TGTGCCACTATGGGCAGTAATGAAAAACTGTTTTTT. Its translation is CATMGSNEKLFF.

J is TRBJ2-2 and V is TRBV6-5, with a tentative D call TRBD2 (6 bases). Deletions cut 0 bases from V and 5 bases from J, with 13 bases between. Per germline, CDR1 MNHEY and CDR2 SVGAGI. There are 16 residues in the CDR3. DNA of the CDR3: TGTGCCAGCAGTTACTCGATATTTCGGGGGACCGGGGAGCTGTTTTTT. It is translated as CASSYSIFRGTGELFF.

The rearrangement links TRBV10-3 to TRBJ2-3; TRBD2 matches at 8 bases. CDR3 length equals 15 residues. Per the germline V gene, CDR1 is ENHRY and CDR2 is SYGVKD. Trimming cost V 7 bases and J 5 bases; bases outside gene matches: 11. In DNA, the CDR3 is TGTGCCATCACTTCGCGGGGGGCGAGAGAAGATACGCAGTATTTT. The encoded protein is CAITSRGAREDTQYF.

The J gene is TRBJ2-1, the V gene TRBV5-1, with D unresolved. Germline assignment: CDR1 SGHRS and CDR2 YFSETQ. The CDR3 is made up of 13 amino acids. The V end lost 1 base, the J end lost 6 bases, and 8 bases lay between the germline ends. CDR3: CASSLWARNEQFF. CDR3 bases: TGCGCCAGCAGCTTGTGGGCCCGCAATGAGCAGTTCTTC.

The CDR3 bases are TGTGCCAGTAAGGGCGGGTTGGACTTACCGAGGGAGCTGTTTTTT. As protein: CASKGGLDLPRELFF. The genes are TRBV19 and TRBJ2-2; tentatively, D is TRBD2 (5 bases). V lost 7 bases and J lost 9, with 21 bases in between. The CDR3 is made up of 15 amino acids. Germline CDR1 is LNHDA and CDR2 is SQIVND (reference sequence).

This chain joins TRBV5-6 and TRBJ2-1, with D maybe TRBD2 (6 bases). Germline CDR1 is SGHDT and CDR2 is YYEEEE. Between the trimmed V and J ends, which lost 4 bases and 5 bases, there was a span of 10 bases. This CDR3 is built from 13 residues. The chain's CDR3 is CASSPAGHNEQFF. The CDR3 nucleotides are TGTGCCAGCAGCCCGGCGGGGCACAATGAGCAGTTCTTC.

This clone was picked up a small number of times. V and J are TRBV30 and TRBJ1-1; a weak D match, TRBD1 (6 bases). This CDR3 contains 14 residues. V was cut by 0 bases and J by 4 bases, with 12 bases left in between. The germline CDR1 and CDR2 sequences are GTSNPN and SVGIG (reference sequence). CDR3 sequence (DNA): TGTGCCTGGAGTGTATTAACAGGGACCACTGAAGCTTTCTTT. This translates into CAWSVLTGTTEAFF.

The CDR3, as DNA: TGCGCCAGCAGCCATGACAGGGGGCAGCCCCAGCATTTT. As protein: CASSHDRGQPQHF. The chain carries TRBV4-1 and TRBJ1-5; 9 bases fit TRBD1. The germline gives CDR1 MGHRA, CDR2 YSYEKL. CDR3 length equals 13 residues. The V segment lost 3 bases and the J segment 7 bases; nucleotides outside the gene matches: 1.

The J gene is TRBJ1-6, the V gene TRBV10-1; no firm D call. This CDR3 contains 14 residues. V dropped 6 bases and J dropped 7 bases, with 13 bases sitting between them. Germline lookup yields CDR1 WNHNN and CDR2 SYGVQD (reference sequence). The CDR3 region has the DNA TGCGCCAGCAGAGACGGGTCCCTCAATTCACCCCTCCACTTT. The encoded protein is CASRDGSLNSPLHF.

The chain combines TRBV4-1 with TRBJ2-1; 8 bases are shared with TRBD1. Germline loops: CDR1 MGHRA, CDR2 YSYEKL. V lost 2 bases to trimming and J lost 7 bases; unmatched junction nucleotides: 4. This CDR3 comprises 14 residues. The DNA of the CDR3 is TGCGCCAGCAGCCAACGGACAGGGTGGAATGAGCAGTTCTTC. It codes for CASSQRTGWNEQFF.

The chain links TRBV5-4 to TRBJ2-7; D not certain. Germline V gene sequence: CDR1 SGHNT, CDR2 YYREEE (reference sequence). The V end was cut by 3 bases, the J end by 3 bases, with 4 bases between. The CDR3 extends over 11 amino acids. The CDR3 spells CASSSIYEQYF. The CDR3 nucleotides read TGTGCCAGCAGCTCCATCTACGAGCAGTACTTC.

This clone was recorded a few times. The rearrangement links TRBV6-1 to TRBJ2-7, with D maybe TRBD2 (5 bases). Germline V CDR1 and CDR2: MNHNS, SASEGT. Deletions cut 6 bases from V and 0 bases from J, with 12 bases between. The CDR3 totals 14 residues. The CDR3 reads CASSTAASSYEQYF. DNA for the CDR3: TGTGCCAGCAGCACAGCGGCTAGCTCCTACGAGCAGTACTTC.

This sequence joins TRBV28 and TRBJ2-7, with D perhaps TRBD1 (5 bases). Germline lookup yields CDR1 MDHEN and CDR2 SYDVKM. This CDR3 has 12 amino acids. Trimming shortened V by 4 bases and J by 2 bases, and 6 bases separated the two germline ends. CDR3 in DNA: TGTGCCAGCAGTTCAGGGCCCTACGAGCAGTACTTC. As protein: CASSSGPYEQYF.

The V gene is TRBV7-9, the J gene TRBJ2-7; maybe TRBD1 (5 bases). V lost 2 bases to trimming and J lost 7 bases, with 9 bases between them. CDR3 length: 12 amino acids. Germline V gives CDR1 SEHNR, CDR2 FQNEAQ (reference sequence). The CDR3 nucleotides are TGTGCCAGCAGCTTACAGGGTATGGAGCAGTACTTC. Amino acids: CASSLQGMEQYF.

This clone has a single count. This chain uses TRBV6-5 with TRBJ1-2; weak D call: TRBD1 (6 bases). The CDR3 length is 13 residues. V lost 6 bases and J lost 7, with 15 bases in between. Germline CDR1 reads MNHEY; CDR2 reads SVGAGI. CDR3 loop: CASRSGRGSGYTF. The CDR3 nucleotides read TGTGCCAGCAGGTCTGGCAGGGGCTCTGGCTACACCTTC.

The chain links TRBV7-3 to TRBJ1-2; 11 bases fit TRBD1. The V gene end was trimmed by 5 bases and the J gene end by 3 bases; junction bases not matched to a gene: 5. CDR1 is SGHTA, CDR2 FQGTGA, per germline. The CDR3 has 15 residues. This CDR3 is CASSPGTGGDYGYTF. CDR3 bases: TGTGCCAGCAGCCCCGGGACAGGGGGTGACTATGGCTACACCTTC. Variable domain in full (rest from reference TRBV7-3 and TRBJ1-2): GAGVSQTPSNKVTEKGKYVELRCDPISGHTALYWYRQSLGQGPEFLIYFQGTGAADDSGLPNDRFFAVRPEGSVSTLKIQRTERGDSAVYLCASSPGTGGDYGYTFGSGTRLTVV.

V is TRBV2 and J is TRBJ2-5; TRBD2 might be the D (5 bases). The CDR3 spans 12 residues. Trimming pared 8 bases from V and 5 bases from J, leaving 12 bases between. CDR1 and CDR2 from the germline V gene are SNHLY and FYNNEI. The CDR3 DNA sequence: TGTGCCAGCTACGGAGGACCGGAGACCCAGTACTTC. Translating it yields CASYGGPETQYF.

The chain uses TRBV5-4 and TRBJ2-7; 7 bases line up with TRBD2. V gave up 0 bases and J gave up 7 bases; unmatched junction bases: 1. The CDR3 is 12 amino acids. The germline V gene encodes CDR1 SGHNT and CDR2 YYREEE (reference sequence). The CDR3 DNA sequence: TGTGCCAGCAGCTTGGCCGGGGGGGAGCAGTACTTC. Amino acid sequence: CASSLAGGEQYF.

This clone was found once. This chain joins TRBV5-1 and TRBJ2-5, with 9 bases aligning to TRBD2. This CDR3 spans 12 amino acids. In germline, CDR1 is SGHRS, CDR2 YFSETQ. V was pared by 6 bases and J by 10 bases, with 7 bases of the junction left unmatched. The CDR3 is CASMLAGDLQYF. The CDR3 coding sequence is TGCGCCAGCATGTTAGCGGGAGATCTCCAGTACTTC.